What follows are 17 T cell receptor beta chains derived from one specimen sequenced in a study of blood T cell repertoires in COVID-19. TCRdb's copy holds only in-frame clones and misses some; the assay was immunoSEQ multiplex PCR. The sample consists of around 97,000 clones, roughly 79% of them appearing once. Sequenced sample: peripheral blood. The source of these receptors is a man aged 65 to 85 with acute or convalescent COVID-19.

V gene TRBV7-8 combines with J gene TRBJ1-4, with TRBD1 identical over 7 bases. Germline CDR1 is SGHVS and CDR2 is FQNEAQ. The CDR3 runs to 15 residues. Losses at the gene ends were 5 bases for V and 5 bases for J; bases not matched to a gene: 8. CDR3 residues: CASSGRDRLNEKLFF. The CDR3 bases are TGTGCCAGCAGCGGACGGGACAGATTAAATGAAAAACTGTTTTTT.

The chain recombines TRBV9 with TRBJ2-3; TRBD1 is a possible D gene (6 bases). Per germline, CDR1 SGDLS and CDR2 YYNGEE. Trimming took off 0 bases at V and 5 bases at J, with 13 bases between the two ends. CDR3 size: 15 residues. The CDR3 region has the DNA TGTGCCAGCAGCGTAGTGGGGGCCGGAGGAGATACGCAGTATTTT. Its translation: CASSVVGAGGDTQYF.

The chain joins TRBV12-3 or TRBV12-4 to TRBJ2-2; D might be TRBD2 (6 bases). Trimming cost V 6 bases and J 4 bases, with 9 bases left between them. The CDR3 is 13 amino acids. DNA for the CDR3: TGTGCCAGCAGGGAGGGGTCCACCGGGGAGCTGTTTTTT. Amino acid sequence: CASREGSTGELFF.

The V call is TRBV5-1, the J call TRBJ2-1, with 7 nucleotides matching TRBD2. J lost 5 bases, V lost 1 base, and 6 bases had no gene match. The CDR3 contains 15 residues. Germline V CDR1 and CDR2: SGHRS, YFSETQ. The CDR3 DNA is TGCGCCAGCAGCTTGACCGGGACTAACCACAATGAGCAGTTCTTC. Residues: CASSLTGTNHNEQFF. Full variable domain (outside the CDR3, taken from reference TRBV5-1 and TRBJ2-1): KAGVTQTPRYLIKTRGQQVTLSCSPISGHRSVSWYQQTPGQGLQFLFEYFSETQRNKGNFPGRFSGRQFSNSRSEMNVSTLELGDSALYLCASSLTGTNHNEQFFGPGTRLTVL.

The rearrangement joins TRBV19 to TRBJ2-7, with 10 bases that match TRBD2. The length of the CDR3 is 13 residues. Germline-derived CDR1 and CDR2 are LNHDA and SQIVND (reference sequence). V lost 0 bases, J lost 7 bases, and 0 bases stayed unmatched. DNA for the CDR3: TGTGCCAGTAGTATAGAACTAGCGGGAGAGCAGTACTTC. Translating it yields CASSIELAGEQYF.

This clone was observed a single time. This rearrangement joins TRBV6-6 to TRBJ2-1; 10 bases match TRBD2. The V gene end was trimmed by 7 bases and the J gene end by 5 bases; junction bases not matched to a gene: 8. The CDR3 has 15 residues. Germline-derived CDR1 and CDR2 are MNHNY and SVGAGI (reference sequence). CDR3 protein: CASNPSGGFNNEQFF. CDR3 DNA sequence: TGTGCCAGCAACCCTAGCGGGGGATTTAACAATGAGCAGTTCTTC.

This chain uses TRBV30 with TRBJ1-6; perhaps TRBD1 as D (6 bases). Germline V gene sequence: CDR1 GTSNPN, CDR2 SVGIG (reference sequence). The CDR3 is 14 residues long. With 5 bases removed from V and 7 bases from J, the gap between germline ends came to 15 bases. CDR3 DNA: TGTGCCTGGGGTCGGACAAGGGGGAATTCACCCCTCCACTTT. Protein: CAWGRTRGNSPLHF.

This chain uses TRBV27 with TRBJ1-6; maybe TRBD1 (5 bases). The CDR3 runs to 14 residues. Looked up from germline, CDR1 is MNHEY and CDR2 is SMNVEV (reference sequence). V lost 3 bases, J lost 5 bases, and 8 bases lay in between. The CDR3 here is CASSFDSDNSPLHF. The CDR3 bases are TGTGCCAGCAGTTTCGACAGCGATAATTCACCCCTCCACTTT.

V is TRBV5-4 and J is TRBJ2-3; 10 bases line up with TRBD1. The CDR3 has 16 amino acids. CDR1 SGHNT and CDR2 YYREEE come from the germline V gene (reference sequence). The ends lost 3 bases at V and 3 bases at J; junction bases unmatched: 7. The CDR3 sequence is CASSSGTGVGTDTQYF. CDR3 DNA: TGTGCCAGCAGCTCCGGGACAGGGGTTGGTACAGATACGCAGTATTTT.

The chain is built from TRBV7-2 and TRBJ2-1; 9 positions agree with TRBD1. Germline V gives CDR1 SGHTA, CDR2 FQGNSA. The ends lost 4 bases at V and 7 bases at J; junction bases unmatched: 5. CDR3 length: 14 amino acids. The CDR3 spells CASSSDRGWNEQFF. The CDR3, as DNA: TGTGCCAGCAGCTCCGACAGGGGGTGGAATGAGCAGTTCTTC.

V and J are TRBV7-3 and TRBJ2-2; D is possibly TRBD1 (5 bases). Deletions cut 2 bases from V and 1 base from J, with 8 bases between. The CDR3 loop spans 15 amino acids. CDR1 and CDR2 (germline): SGHTA, FQGTGA. Here the CDR3 reads CASSLGTGNTGELFF. CDR3 DNA sequence: TGTGCCAGCAGCTTAGGTACAGGGAACACCGGGGAGCTGTTTTTT.

The chain recombines TRBV9 with TRBJ1-2; D perhaps matches TRBD1 (6 bases). CDR3 length: 13 amino acids. Trimming stripped 0 bases from V and 8 bases from J, with 11 bases between. Germline V CDR1 and CDR2: SGDLS, YYNGEE. The CDR3 nucleotides read TGTGCCAGCAGCGTAGATGGGACAAGAGGCTACACCTTC. Translation gives CASSVDGTRGYTF.

V usage is TRBV7-9 and J usage is TRBJ2-3; TRBD2 matches 13 bases. With V trimmed by 4 bases and J by 14 bases, 3 bases remained unmatched. This CDR3 comprises 12 residues. Germline assignment: CDR1 SEHNR and CDR2 FQNEAQ (reference sequence). The CDR3 DNA is TGTGCCAGCAGCTCGGGACTAGCGGGAAGGTATTTT. Amino acids: CASSSGLAGRYF.

CDR3 region: CAVGPLYNSPLHF. In DNA form, the CDR3 reads TGTGCCGTGGGGCCACTTTATAATTCACCCCTCCACTTT. The chain employs TRBV15 and TRBJ1-6; possibly TRBD1 for D (5 bases). This CDR3 spans 13 amino acids. Germline V lookup: CDR1 LNHNV, CDR2 YYDKDF (reference sequence). V lost 11 bases to trimming and J lost 4 bases, with 12 bases between them. Filled out from reference TRBV15 and TRBJ1-6, the complete variable domain reads DAMVIQNPRYQVTQFGKPVTLSCSQTLNHNVMYWYQQKSSQAPKLLFHYYDKDFNNEADTPDNFQSRRPNTSFCFLDIRSPGLGDTAMYLCAVGPLYNSPLHFGNGTRLTVT.

V gene TRBV6-5 combines with J gene TRBJ2-7, with 7 bases lining up with TRBD1. Germline V gives CDR1 MNHEY, CDR2 SVGAGI. The CDR3 is 13 amino acids. The J segment lost 3 bases and the V segment lost 7 bases, leaving 6 bases of the junction unmatched. CDR3 DNA: TGTGCCAGCATTCCGGGACAGAGCTACGAGCAGTACTTC. Protein: CASIPGQSYEQYF.

In the case of this clone: One junction end disagrees with the germline gene, perhaps due to a read error. This chain connects TRBV7-7 to TRBJ2-1; D possibly corresponds to TRBD2 (5 bases). The germline gives CDR1 SSHAT, CDR2 FNYEAQ (reference sequence). The CDR3 has 13 residues. The CDR3 bases are TGTGCTAGCAGCTTAGACGAGGGTGGTGAGCAGTTCTTC. Its translation: CASSLDEGGEQFF.

In this sample, this clone turned up a few times. The chain carries TRBV19 and TRBJ2-1, with 11 bases fitting TRBD2. Trimming at V came to 5 bases and at J to 0 bases, leaving 6 bases not matched to a gene. Germline CDR1 is LNHDA and CDR2 is SQIVND (reference sequence). This CDR3 has 17 residues. The CDR3 DNA sequence: TGTGCCAGTAGTCGCAGGGGACTAGCGGACTCCTACAATGAGCAGTTCTTC. Translation: CASSRRGLADSYNEQFF.